This T cell receptor beta chain was identified during a study of shared clonotypes between healthy human individuals. 200 to 250 ng DNA, 30,000 or so T cell genomes, went into each sorted-subset replicate PCR. Some clones are missing from TCRdb's copy, which holds only in-frame ones; the method was immunoSEQ multiplex PCR. The repertoire holds approximately 530,000 clones, with about 96% as singletons. Looked up from germline, CDR1 is LNHDA and CDR2 is SQIVND (reference sequence). The V end lost 4 bases, the J end lost 1 base, and 13 bases lay between the germline ends. CDR3 length: 15 residues. Sequencing was carried out using naive CD4+ T cells sorted from blood. Subset defined: CD45RA+ positively selected. This chain connects TRBV19 to TRBJ1-1, with a possible D match to TRBD1 (5 bases). This TCR came from a woman aged 25 to 39 in good health. The CDR3 region has the DNA TGTGCCAGTAGTAGGGGCCGGGCCTCGAACACTGAAGCTTTCTTT. This sequence encodes CASSRGRASNTEAFF.